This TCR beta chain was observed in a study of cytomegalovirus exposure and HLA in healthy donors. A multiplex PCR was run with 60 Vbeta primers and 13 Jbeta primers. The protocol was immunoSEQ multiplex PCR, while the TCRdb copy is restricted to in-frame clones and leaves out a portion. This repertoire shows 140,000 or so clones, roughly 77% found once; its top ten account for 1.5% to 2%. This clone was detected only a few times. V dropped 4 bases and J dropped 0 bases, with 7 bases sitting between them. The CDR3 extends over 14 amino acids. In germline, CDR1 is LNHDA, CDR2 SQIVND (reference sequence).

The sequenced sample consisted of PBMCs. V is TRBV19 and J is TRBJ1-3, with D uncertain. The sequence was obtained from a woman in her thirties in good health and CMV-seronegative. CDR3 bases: TGTGCCAGTAGTAGCGGGAACTCTGGAAACACCATATATTTT. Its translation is CASSSGNSGNTIYF.